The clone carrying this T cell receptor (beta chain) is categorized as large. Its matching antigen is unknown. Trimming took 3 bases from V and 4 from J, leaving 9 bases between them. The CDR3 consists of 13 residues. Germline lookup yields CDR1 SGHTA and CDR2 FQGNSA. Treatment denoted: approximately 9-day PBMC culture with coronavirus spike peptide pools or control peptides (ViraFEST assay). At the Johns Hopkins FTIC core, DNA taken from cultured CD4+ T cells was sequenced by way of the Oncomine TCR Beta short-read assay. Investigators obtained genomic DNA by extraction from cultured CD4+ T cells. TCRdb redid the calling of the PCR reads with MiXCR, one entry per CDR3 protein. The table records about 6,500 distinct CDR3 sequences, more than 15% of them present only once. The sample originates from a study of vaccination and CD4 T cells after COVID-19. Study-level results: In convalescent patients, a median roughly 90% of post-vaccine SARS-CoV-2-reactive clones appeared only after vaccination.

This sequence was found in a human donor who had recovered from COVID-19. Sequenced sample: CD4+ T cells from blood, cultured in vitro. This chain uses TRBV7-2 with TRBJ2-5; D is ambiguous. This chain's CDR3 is CASSFTGGETQYF. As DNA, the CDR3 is TGTGCCAGCAGCTTCACGGGTGGAGAGACCCAGTACTTC.